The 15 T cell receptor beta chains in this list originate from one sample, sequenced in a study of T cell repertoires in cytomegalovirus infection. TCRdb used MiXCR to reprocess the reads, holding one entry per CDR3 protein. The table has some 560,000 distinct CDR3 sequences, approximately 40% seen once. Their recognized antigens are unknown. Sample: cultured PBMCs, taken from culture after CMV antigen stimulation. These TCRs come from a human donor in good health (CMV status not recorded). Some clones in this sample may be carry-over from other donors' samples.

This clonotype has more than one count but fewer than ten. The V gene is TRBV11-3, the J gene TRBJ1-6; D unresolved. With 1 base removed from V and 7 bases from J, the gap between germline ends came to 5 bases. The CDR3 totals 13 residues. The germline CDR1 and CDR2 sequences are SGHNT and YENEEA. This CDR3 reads CASSLGWNSPLHF. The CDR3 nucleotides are TGTGCCAGCAGCTTAGGGTGGAATTCACCCCTCCACTTT.

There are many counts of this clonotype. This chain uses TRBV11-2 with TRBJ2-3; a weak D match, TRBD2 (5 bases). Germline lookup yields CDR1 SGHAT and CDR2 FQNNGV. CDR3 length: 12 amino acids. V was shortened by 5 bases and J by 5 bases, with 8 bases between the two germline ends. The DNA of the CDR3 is TGTGCCAGCAGCCCAGAGGGAGATACGCAGTATTTT. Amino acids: CASSPEGDTQYF. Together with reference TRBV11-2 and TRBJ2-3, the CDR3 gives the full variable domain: EAGVAQSPRYKIIEKRQSVAFWCNPISGHATLYWYQQILGQGPKLLIQFQNNGVVDDSQLPKDRFSAERLKGVDSTLKIQPAKLEDSAVYLCASSPEGDTQYFGPGTRLTVL.

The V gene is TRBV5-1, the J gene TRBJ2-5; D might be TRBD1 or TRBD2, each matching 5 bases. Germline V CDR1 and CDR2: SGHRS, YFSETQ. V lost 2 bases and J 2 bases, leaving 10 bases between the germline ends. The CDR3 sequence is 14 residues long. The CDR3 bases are TGCGCCAGCAGCTTTCTATGGGGGCAAGAGACCCAGTACTTC. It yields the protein CASSFLWGQETQYF.

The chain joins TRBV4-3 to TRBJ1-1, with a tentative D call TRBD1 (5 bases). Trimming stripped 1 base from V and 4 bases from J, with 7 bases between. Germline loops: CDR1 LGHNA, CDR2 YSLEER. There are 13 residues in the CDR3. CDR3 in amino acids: CASSQVQGTEAFF. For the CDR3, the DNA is TGCGCCAGCAGCCAAGTCCAGGGCACTGAAGCTTTCTTT.

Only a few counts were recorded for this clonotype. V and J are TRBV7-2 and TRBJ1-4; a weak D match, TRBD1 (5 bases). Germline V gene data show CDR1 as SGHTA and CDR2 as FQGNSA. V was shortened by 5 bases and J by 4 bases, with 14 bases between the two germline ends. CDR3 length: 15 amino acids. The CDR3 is CASSNLRALNEKLFF. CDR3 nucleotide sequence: TGTGCCAGCAGCAATCTCAGGGCCCTTAATGAAAAACTGTTTTTT.

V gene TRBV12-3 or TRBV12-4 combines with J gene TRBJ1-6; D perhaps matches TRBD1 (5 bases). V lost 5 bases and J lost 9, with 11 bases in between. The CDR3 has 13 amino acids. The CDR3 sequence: CASSKGAPSPLHF. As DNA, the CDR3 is TGTGCCAGCAGTAAAGGGGCTCCTTCACCCCTCCACTTT.

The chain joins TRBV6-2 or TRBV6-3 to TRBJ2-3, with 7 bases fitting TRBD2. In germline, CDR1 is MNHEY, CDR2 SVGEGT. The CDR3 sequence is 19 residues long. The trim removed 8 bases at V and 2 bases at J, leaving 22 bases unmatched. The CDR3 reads CASLSPARGMGGNTDTQYF. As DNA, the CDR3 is TGTGCCAGCCTCTCTCCCGCACGGGGGATGGGGGGGAACACAGATACGCAGTATTTT.

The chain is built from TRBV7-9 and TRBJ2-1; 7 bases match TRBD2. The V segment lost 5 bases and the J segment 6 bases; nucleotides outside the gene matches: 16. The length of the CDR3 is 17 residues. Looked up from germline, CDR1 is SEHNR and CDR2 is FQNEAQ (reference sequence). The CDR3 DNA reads TGTGCCAGCAGCACAAGGGTTGCGGGAGAAGGACCCAATGAGCAGTTCTTC. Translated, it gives CASSTRVAGEGPNEQFF.

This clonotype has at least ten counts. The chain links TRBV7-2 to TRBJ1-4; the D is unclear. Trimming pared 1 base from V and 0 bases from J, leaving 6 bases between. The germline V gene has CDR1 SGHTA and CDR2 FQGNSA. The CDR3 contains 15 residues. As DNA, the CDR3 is TGTGCCAGCAGCTTAGAATCCACAACTAATGAAAAACTGTTTTTT. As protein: CASSLESTTNEKLFF.

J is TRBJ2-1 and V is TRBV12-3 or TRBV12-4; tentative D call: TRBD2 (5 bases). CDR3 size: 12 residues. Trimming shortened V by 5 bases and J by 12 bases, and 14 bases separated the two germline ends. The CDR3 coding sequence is TGTGCCAGCAGTCTCTCGGGGAATCGGCAGTTCTTC. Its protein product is CASSLSGNRQFF.

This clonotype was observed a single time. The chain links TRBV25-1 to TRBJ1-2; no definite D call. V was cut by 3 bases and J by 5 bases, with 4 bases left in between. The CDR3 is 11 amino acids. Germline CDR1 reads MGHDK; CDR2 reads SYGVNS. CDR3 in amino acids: CASSEQYGYTF. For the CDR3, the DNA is TGTGCCAGCAGTGAGCAGTATGGCTACACCTTC.

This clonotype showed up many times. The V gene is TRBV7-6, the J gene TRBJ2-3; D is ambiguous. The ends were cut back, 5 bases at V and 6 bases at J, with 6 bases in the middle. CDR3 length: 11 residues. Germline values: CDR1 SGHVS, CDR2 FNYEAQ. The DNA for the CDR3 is TGTGCCAGCAGCCACGGGGATACGCAGTATTTT. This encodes CASSHGDTQYF.

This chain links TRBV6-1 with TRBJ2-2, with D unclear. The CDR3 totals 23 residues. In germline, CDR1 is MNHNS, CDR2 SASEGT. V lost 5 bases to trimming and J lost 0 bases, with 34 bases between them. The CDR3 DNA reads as TGTGCCAGCAGTCCTTCCACGGTTACGGTCGGATGGTTTAGGGAAACGAACACCGGGGAGCTGTTTTTT. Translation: CASSPSTVTVGWFRETNTGELFF.

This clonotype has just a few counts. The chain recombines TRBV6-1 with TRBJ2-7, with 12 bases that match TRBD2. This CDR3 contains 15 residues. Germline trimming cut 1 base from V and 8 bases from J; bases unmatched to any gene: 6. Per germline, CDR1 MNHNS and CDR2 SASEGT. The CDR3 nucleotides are TGTGCCAGCAGTGAAGAACCTAGCGGGGGGGCTAAGCAGTACTTC. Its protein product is CASSEEPSGGAKQYF.

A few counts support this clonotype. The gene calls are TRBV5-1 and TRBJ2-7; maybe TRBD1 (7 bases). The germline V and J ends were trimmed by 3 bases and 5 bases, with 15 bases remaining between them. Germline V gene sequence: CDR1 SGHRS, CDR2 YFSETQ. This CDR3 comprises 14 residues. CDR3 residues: CASSWGDRGDEQYF. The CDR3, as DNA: TGCGCCAGCAGCTGGGGGGACAGAGGCGACGAGCAGTACTTC.